Following are 20 T cell receptor beta chains from one sample sequenced in a study of cytomegalovirus exposure and HLA in healthy donors. PCR employed 60 Vbeta and 13 Jbeta primers. TCRdb keeps only in-frame clones here, not all; method: immunoSEQ multiplex PCR. The table shows approximately 150,000 clones, with 60% to 80% occurring only once. The sample taken for sequencing was PBMCs. These receptors all come from a middle-aged man in good health and CMV-seronegative.

This chain uses TRBV9 with TRBJ1-2; possibly TRBD1 for D (6 bases). V lost 0 bases to trimming and J lost 4 bases, with 19 bases between them. CDR3 length: 17 amino acids. The V gene's germline CDR1 is SGDLS and CDR2 YYNGEE. The DNA of the CDR3 is TGTGCCAGCAGCGTAGACAGGGCTGTTGGCTATGGCTATGGCTACACCTTC. Translated: CASSVDRAVGYGYGYTF.

The rearrangement joins TRBV7-2 to TRBJ1-2, with D hard to call. In germline, CDR1 is SGHTA, CDR2 FQGNSA. The CDR3 totals 10 residues. V was clipped by 8 bases and J by 5 bases, with 6 bases between them. This CDR3 is CASGSYGYTF. The CDR3 DNA reads TGTGCCAGCGGCTCTTATGGCTACACCTTC.

This chain connects TRBV6-5 to TRBJ1-5, with 8 nucleotides matching TRBD1. This CDR3 region has 15 residues. The ends lost 7 bases at V and 4 bases at J; junction bases unmatched: 9. Germline values: CDR1 MNHEY, CDR2 SVGAGI. The CDR3 spells CASTDRAWNNQPQHF. The DNA for the CDR3 is TGTGCCAGCACGGACAGGGCCTGGAATAATCAGCCCCAGCATTTT.

This sequence joins TRBV14 and TRBJ1-1; TRBD1 agrees at 9 bases. CDR3 size: 15 residues. Germline trimming cut 5 bases from V and 5 bases from J; bases unmatched to any gene: 9. CDR1 SGHDN and CDR2 FVKESK come from the germline V gene. CDR3 DNA: TGTGCCAGCAGCTACGCGACAGGGGGGCGGACTGAAGCTTTCTTT. It yields the protein CASSYATGGRTEAFF.

The chain has TRBV9 and TRBJ2-2; 7 nucleotides agree with TRBD2. This CDR3 has 15 residues. In germline, CDR1 is SGDLS, CDR2 YYNGEE. J lost 6 bases, V lost 5 bases, and 10 bases had no gene match. The CDR3, as DNA: TGTGCCAGCAGTTCGAGCTACGGGGGGTCCGGGGAGCTGTTTTTT. Its protein is CASSSSYGGSGELFF.

This chain connects TRBV6-5 to TRBJ2-7; TRBD1 aligns across 7 bases. Per the germline V gene, CDR1 is MNHEY and CDR2 is SVGAGI. V shed 6 bases, J shed 6 bases, and the junction held 11 bases outside the gene matches. This CDR3 has 14 amino acids. The CDR3 nucleotides are TGTGCCAGCAGGACGACAGGGTCGGTCTCCGAGCAGTACTTC. It is translated as CASRTTGSVSEQYF.

The chain joins TRBV28 to TRBJ2-6, with a tentative D call TRBD2 (6 bases). Germline V CDR1 and CDR2: MDHEN, SYDVKM. This CDR3 has 15 amino acids. V lost 2 bases to trimming and J lost 4 bases, with 9 bases between them. CDR3 sequence: CASSLSAGGANVLTF. The CDR3 DNA sequence: TGTGCCAGCAGTTTAAGCGCGGGGGGGGCCAACGTCCTGACTTTC.

This clone occurred a few times. The genes are TRBV5-1 and TRBJ2-1; TRBD2 agrees at 7 bases. Germline values: CDR1 SGHRS, CDR2 YFSETQ. V shed 0 bases and J 8 bases; nucleotides not matched to a gene: 8. The CDR3 length is 15 residues. The CDR3 sequence: CASSLARTSVDEQFF. The CDR3 bases are TGCGCCAGCAGCTTGGCCAGAACTAGCGTGGATGAGCAGTTCTTC.

Of note for this clone: Mismatch with germline at one junction end may stem from a read error. The chain uses TRBV9 and TRBJ2-3, with 9 bases fitting TRBD2. The CDR3 has 15 residues. Per germline, CDR1 SGDLS and CDR2 YYNGEE. CDR3 amino acids: CASSFAGTSTDAQYF. As DNA, the CDR3 is TGTGCCAGCAGCTTCGCCGGGACTAGCACAGATGCGCAGTATTTT.

This clone turned up a few times. V gene TRBV30 combines with J gene TRBJ2-7, with 11 bases lining up with TRBD1. CDR1 GTSNPN and CDR2 SVGIG come from the germline V gene (reference sequence). The CDR3 is 13 amino acids. V dropped 3 bases and J dropped 2; count of bases not matched to a gene: 0. The chain's CDR3 is CAWRDRGPYEQYF. CDR3 bases: TGTGCCTGGAGGGACAGGGGGCCCTACGAGCAGTACTTC.

The chain joins TRBV5-1 to TRBJ1-1, with 7 bases identical to TRBD1. The CDR3 runs to 15 residues. Germline V gene data show CDR1 as SGHRS and CDR2 as YFSETQ. With V trimmed by 5 bases and J by 4 bases, 11 bases remained unmatched. CDR3 region: CASSLPGAGGTEAFF. In DNA, the CDR3 is TGCGCCAGCAGTCTACCAGGAGCAGGGGGCACTGAAGCTTTCTTT.

The table lists this clone with a few counts. The V gene is TRBV11-2, the J gene TRBJ1-1; D uncertain. V shed 5 bases and J shed 4 bases, with 14 bases lying between them. Looked up from germline, CDR1 is SGHAT and CDR2 is FQNNGV. The CDR3 is made up of 14 amino acids. In DNA form, the CDR3 reads TGTGCCAGCAGCCCAACGGGGTGGAGCACTGAAGCTTTCTTT. It is translated as CASSPTGWSTEAFF.

The chain couples TRBV9 to TRBJ1-2; 8 nucleotides line up with TRBD1. Trimming took 0 bases from V and 6 from J; bases not matched to a gene: 7. Germline V gene data show CDR1 as SGDLS and CDR2 as YYNGEE. This CDR3 has 15 residues. CDR3 bases: TGTGCCAGCAGCGTAGATCAACAGGGGGGGGATGGCTACACCTTC. Amino acids: CASSVDQQGGDGYTF.

The rearrangement uses TRBV7-2 and TRBJ1-1; weak D call: TRBD1 (5 bases). Germline values: CDR1 SGHTA, CDR2 FQGNSA. The length of the CDR3 is 13 residues. The V end was cut by 5 bases, the J end by 8 bases, with 15 bases between. The CDR3 DNA sequence: TGTGCCAGCAGCCCCTCCCTCGACAGCGAAGCTTTCTTT. Its translation: CASSPSLDSEAFF.

Worth noting for this clone: Compared with germline, one end of the junction differs, possibly owing to a read error. V is TRBV7-9 and J is TRBJ1-1; D perhaps matches TRBD1 (5 bases). This CDR3 region has 15 residues. Germline V gives CDR1 SEHNR, CDR2 FQNEAQ (reference sequence). The CDR3 coding sequence is TGTTCCAGCAGCTCCTTAGACAGACCTAACACTGAAGCTTTCTTT. Translation gives CSSSSLDRPNTEAFF.

V and J are TRBV5-6 and TRBJ1-1; D is perhaps TRBD1 (5 bases). Trimming shortened V by 2 bases and J by 1 base, and 6 bases separated the two germline ends. The CDR3 runs 13 residues. Germline V gene lookup returns CDR1 SGHDT and CDR2 YYEEEE. The CDR3 sequence is CASSLDRNTEAFF. The DNA for the CDR3 is TGTGCCAGCAGCTTAGACAGGAACACTGAAGCTTTCTTT. Full variable domain (remainder filled in from reference TRBV5-6 and TRBJ1-1): DAGVTQSPTHLIKTRGQQVTLRCSPKSGHDTVSWYQQALGQGPQFIFQYYEEEERQRGNFPDRFSGHQFPNYSSELNVNALLLGDSALYLCASSLDRNTEAFFGQGTRLTVV.

The V and J genes are TRBV2 and TRBJ2-1; TRBD1 agrees at 8 bases. Per the germline V gene, CDR1 is SNHLY and CDR2 is FYNNEI. After removal of 6 bases from V and 5 bases from J, the junction contained 9 bases not matched to a gene. The CDR3 has 15 residues. This CDR3 is CASRGDRSFNNEQFF. CDR3 DNA: TGTGCCAGCAGGGGGGACAGGTCGTTCAACAATGAGCAGTTCTTC.

This chain uses TRBV5-4 with TRBJ2-2, with D possibly TRBD1 on 6 matching bases. V lost 4 bases, J lost 0 bases, and 13 bases lay in between. Germline loops: CDR1 SGHNT, CDR2 YYREEE (reference sequence). The CDR3 sequence is 16 residues long. DNA of the CDR3: TGTGCCAGCAGCCCTCAGGGGCCCGCGAACACCGGGGAGCTGTTTTTT. As protein: CASSPQGPANTGELFF.

The count of this clone is one. CDR3 in amino acids: CASSYRDRGEAFF. CDR3 nucleotide sequence: TGTGCCAGCAGTTACCGGGACAGGGGAGAAGCTTTCTTT. V usage is TRBV6-5 and J usage is TRBJ1-1; 10 positions agree with TRBD1. V trimming: 2 bases; J trimming: 8 bases; junction bases outside the gene matches: 2. The CDR3 runs 13 residues. In germline, CDR1 is MNHEY, CDR2 SVGAGI.

This clone was detected only a few times. The rearrangement joins TRBV9 to TRBJ1-1; 7 bases line up with TRBD1. Germline lookup yields CDR1 SGDLS and CDR2 YYNGEE. V was pared by 3 bases and J by 0 bases, with 5 bases of the junction left unmatched. CDR3 length: 15 residues. CDR3 coding DNA: TGTGCCAGCAGCGCCTTCGGGACAGTGAACACTGAAGCTTTCTTT. Translated: CASSAFGTVNTEAFF.